The entry that follows covers one T cell receptor (beta chain) sequence. TCRdb independently ran MiXCR on the RACE reads; one entry per CDR3 protein. The sample consists of roughly 200,000 distinct CDR3 sequences, about a fifth of them appearing once. The sample is drawn from a study of human T cells and chemical hapten exposure. This sample's time point: patch test 1, 2 weeks after DPC sensitization. The treatment here: therapeutic diphenylcyclopropenone sensitization with weekly scalp DPC. The CDR3 sequence is 15 residues long. V lost 5 bases, J lost 5 bases, and 6 bases stayed unmatched. The sequences come from whole blood, collected in connection with sensitization to the hapten diphenylcyclopropenone (DPC). This receptor was identified in a woman aged 50 to 60 with alopecia areata. Some clones in this sample may be carry-over from other donors' samples. V usage is TRBV12-3 or TRBV12-4 and J usage is TRBJ2-5; TRBD1 agrees at 12 bases. The CDR3 here is CASSAGTGGGETQYF. For the CDR3, the DNA is TGTGCCAGCAGTGCCGGGACAGGGGGCGGCGAGACCCAGTACTTC.